This T cell receptor (beta chain) is drawn from a study of human T cells and chemical hapten exposure. At the level of the study: Skin of the upper inner arm, around 2 cm by around 2 cm, received 2% DPC for sensitization.

The time point: pre-sensitization, week 0. Treatment denoted: therapeutic diphenylcyclopropenone sensitization with weekly scalp DPC. Prior to application of each patch test, blood was drawn. Single cDNA molecules in the library carried unique molecular identifiers attached during preparation. TCRdb analysed the RACE reads with MiXCR anew, one entry per CDR3 protein. The sample lists 250,000 or so distinct CDR3 sequences, just under 8% occurring once. CDR1 is MNHEY, CDR2 SVGEGT, per germline. Trimming took off 4 bases at V and 2 bases at J, with 10 bases between the two ends. The length of the CDR3 is 14 residues. This clonotype was recorded a few times.

The specimen comprised whole blood, sampled in connection with sensitization to the hapten diphenylcyclopropenone (DPC). This TCR was sampled from a man aged 18 to 29 with alopecia areata. Some clones in this sample may be carry-over from other donors' samples. The chain joins TRBV6-2 or TRBV6-3 to TRBJ2-3; the D is unclear. The CDR3 DNA sequence: TGTGCCAGCAGTTTGGTAGCTACCACAGATACGCAGTATTTT. Protein: CASSLVATTDTQYF.